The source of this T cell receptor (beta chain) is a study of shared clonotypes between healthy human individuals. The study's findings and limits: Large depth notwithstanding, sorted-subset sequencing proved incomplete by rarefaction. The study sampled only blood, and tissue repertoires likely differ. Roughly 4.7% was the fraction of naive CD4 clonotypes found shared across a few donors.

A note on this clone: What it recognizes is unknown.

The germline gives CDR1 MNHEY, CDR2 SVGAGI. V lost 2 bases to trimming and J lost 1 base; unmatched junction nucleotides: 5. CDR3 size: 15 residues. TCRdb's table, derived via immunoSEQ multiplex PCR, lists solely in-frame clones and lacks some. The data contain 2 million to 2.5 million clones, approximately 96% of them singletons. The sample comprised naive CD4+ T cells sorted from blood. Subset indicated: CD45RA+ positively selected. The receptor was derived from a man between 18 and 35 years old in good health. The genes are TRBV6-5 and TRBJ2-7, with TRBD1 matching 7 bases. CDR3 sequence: CASSYLQGKSYEQYF. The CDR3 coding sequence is TGTGCCAGCAGTTACCTACAGGGGAAGTCCTACGAGCAGTACTTC.